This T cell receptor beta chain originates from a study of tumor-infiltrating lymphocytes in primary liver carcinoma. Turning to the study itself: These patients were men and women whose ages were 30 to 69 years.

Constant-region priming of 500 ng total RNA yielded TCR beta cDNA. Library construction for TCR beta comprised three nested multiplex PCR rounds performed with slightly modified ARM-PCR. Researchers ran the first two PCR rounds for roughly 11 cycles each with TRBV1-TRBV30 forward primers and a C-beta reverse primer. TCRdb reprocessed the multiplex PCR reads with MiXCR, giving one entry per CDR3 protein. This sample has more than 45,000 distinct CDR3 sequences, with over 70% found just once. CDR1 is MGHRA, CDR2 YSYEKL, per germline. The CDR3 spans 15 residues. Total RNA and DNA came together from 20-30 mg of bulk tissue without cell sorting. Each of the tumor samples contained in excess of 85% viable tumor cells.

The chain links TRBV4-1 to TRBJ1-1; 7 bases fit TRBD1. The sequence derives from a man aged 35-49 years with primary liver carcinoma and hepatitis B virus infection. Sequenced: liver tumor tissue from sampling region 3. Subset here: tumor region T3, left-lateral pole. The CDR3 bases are TGCGCTAACAGCCTAGTGCTAACAGGGGAAATGGAAGCTTTCTTT. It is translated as CANSLVLTGEMEAFF.